This T cell receptor beta chain was sequenced for a study of metastatic and nonmetastatic thyroid tumors. Every patient was untreated before thyroid surgery. Many counts were recorded for this clone. This CDR3 has 15 residues. The germline CDR1 and CDR2 sequences are SGHTA and FQGNSA. With 5 bases clipped from V and 1 base from J, the junction kept 5 bases outside the gene matches. TCRdb redid the clone calls on the PCR reads using MiXCR. This table holds some 27,000 clones, around a quarter found once. The sample was blood. The chain is built from TRBV7-2 and TRBJ2-1; 7 bases map to TRBD2. The TCR was taken from a female donor with papillary thyroid cancer or a benign thyroid nodule (not recorded which). Some clones in this sample may be carry-over from other donors' samples. The CDR3 here is CASSRTSWSYNEQFF. In nucleotides, the CDR3 is TGTGCCAGCAGCCGGACTAGTTGGTCCTACAATGAGCAGTTCTTC.